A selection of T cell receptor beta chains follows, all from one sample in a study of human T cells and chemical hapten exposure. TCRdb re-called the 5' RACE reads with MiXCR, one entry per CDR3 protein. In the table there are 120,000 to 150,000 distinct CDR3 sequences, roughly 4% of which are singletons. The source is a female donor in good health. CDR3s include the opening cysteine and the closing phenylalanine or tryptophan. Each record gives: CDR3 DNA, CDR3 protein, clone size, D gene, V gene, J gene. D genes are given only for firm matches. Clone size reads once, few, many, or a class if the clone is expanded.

CDR3 DNA: TGCAGCGTTGAAGATGGCCTGAACACTGAAGCTTTCTTT
CDR3 protein: CSVEDGLNTEAFF
clone size: many
D gene: NA
V gene: TRBV29-1
J gene: TRBJ1-1

CDR3 DNA: TGTGCCAGCAGCTCATACGAGGGCGAGCAGTACTTC
CDR3 protein: CASSSYEGEQYF
clone size: many
D gene: NA
V gene: TRBV7-2
J gene: TRBJ2-7

CDR3 DNA: TGTGCCATCAGGGGGCAGGGGAATAATTCACCCCTCCACTTT
CDR3 protein: CAIRGQGNNSPLHF
clone size: many
D gene: NA
V gene: TRBV10-3
J gene: TRBJ1-6

CDR3 DNA: TGTGCCAGCAGCCAAAACCACCAGCCCCAGCATTTT
CDR3 protein: CASSQNHQPQHF
clone size: many
D gene: NA
V gene: TRBV7-2
J gene: TRBJ1-5

CDR3 DNA: TGTGCCAGCAGGCCTAGCGGGGGATCTACCGGGGAGCTGTTTTTT
CDR3 protein: CASRPSGGSTGELFF
clone size: many
D gene: TRBD2
V gene: TRBV7-2
J gene: TRBJ2-2

CDR3 DNA: TGTGCCAGCAGCACCCGGACAGAGCGTTTCTCTGGGGCCAACGTCCTGACTTTC
CDR3 protein: CASSTRTERFSGANVLTF
clone size: few
D gene: NA
V gene: TRBV11-2
J gene: TRBJ2-6

CDR3 DNA: TGCAGCGTTGGAGAAGGGGAATCTGGGGCCAACGTCCTGACTTTC
CDR3 protein: CSVGEGESGANVLTF
clone size: many
D gene: NA
V gene: TRBV29-1
J gene: TRBJ2-6

CDR3 DNA: TGTGCCAGCAGCCAAGGACAGGGTGGTCTTCCCTATACGCAGTATTTT
CDR3 protein: CASSQGQGGLPYTQYF
clone size: many
D gene: TRBD1
V gene: TRBV7-9
J gene: TRBJ2-3

CDR3 DNA: TGTGCCAGCGCCCTTCTACCAGGGGTGCGTAATGAAAAACTGTTTTTT
CDR3 protein: CASALLPGVRNEKLFF
clone size: few
D gene: NA
V gene: TRBV27
J gene: TRBJ1-4

CDR3 DNA: TGCGCCAGCAGTGACCGGGGCCGGGGTACGCAGTATTTT
CDR3 protein: CASSDRGRGTQYF
clone size: few
D gene: NA
V gene: TRBV10-2
J gene: TRBJ2-3